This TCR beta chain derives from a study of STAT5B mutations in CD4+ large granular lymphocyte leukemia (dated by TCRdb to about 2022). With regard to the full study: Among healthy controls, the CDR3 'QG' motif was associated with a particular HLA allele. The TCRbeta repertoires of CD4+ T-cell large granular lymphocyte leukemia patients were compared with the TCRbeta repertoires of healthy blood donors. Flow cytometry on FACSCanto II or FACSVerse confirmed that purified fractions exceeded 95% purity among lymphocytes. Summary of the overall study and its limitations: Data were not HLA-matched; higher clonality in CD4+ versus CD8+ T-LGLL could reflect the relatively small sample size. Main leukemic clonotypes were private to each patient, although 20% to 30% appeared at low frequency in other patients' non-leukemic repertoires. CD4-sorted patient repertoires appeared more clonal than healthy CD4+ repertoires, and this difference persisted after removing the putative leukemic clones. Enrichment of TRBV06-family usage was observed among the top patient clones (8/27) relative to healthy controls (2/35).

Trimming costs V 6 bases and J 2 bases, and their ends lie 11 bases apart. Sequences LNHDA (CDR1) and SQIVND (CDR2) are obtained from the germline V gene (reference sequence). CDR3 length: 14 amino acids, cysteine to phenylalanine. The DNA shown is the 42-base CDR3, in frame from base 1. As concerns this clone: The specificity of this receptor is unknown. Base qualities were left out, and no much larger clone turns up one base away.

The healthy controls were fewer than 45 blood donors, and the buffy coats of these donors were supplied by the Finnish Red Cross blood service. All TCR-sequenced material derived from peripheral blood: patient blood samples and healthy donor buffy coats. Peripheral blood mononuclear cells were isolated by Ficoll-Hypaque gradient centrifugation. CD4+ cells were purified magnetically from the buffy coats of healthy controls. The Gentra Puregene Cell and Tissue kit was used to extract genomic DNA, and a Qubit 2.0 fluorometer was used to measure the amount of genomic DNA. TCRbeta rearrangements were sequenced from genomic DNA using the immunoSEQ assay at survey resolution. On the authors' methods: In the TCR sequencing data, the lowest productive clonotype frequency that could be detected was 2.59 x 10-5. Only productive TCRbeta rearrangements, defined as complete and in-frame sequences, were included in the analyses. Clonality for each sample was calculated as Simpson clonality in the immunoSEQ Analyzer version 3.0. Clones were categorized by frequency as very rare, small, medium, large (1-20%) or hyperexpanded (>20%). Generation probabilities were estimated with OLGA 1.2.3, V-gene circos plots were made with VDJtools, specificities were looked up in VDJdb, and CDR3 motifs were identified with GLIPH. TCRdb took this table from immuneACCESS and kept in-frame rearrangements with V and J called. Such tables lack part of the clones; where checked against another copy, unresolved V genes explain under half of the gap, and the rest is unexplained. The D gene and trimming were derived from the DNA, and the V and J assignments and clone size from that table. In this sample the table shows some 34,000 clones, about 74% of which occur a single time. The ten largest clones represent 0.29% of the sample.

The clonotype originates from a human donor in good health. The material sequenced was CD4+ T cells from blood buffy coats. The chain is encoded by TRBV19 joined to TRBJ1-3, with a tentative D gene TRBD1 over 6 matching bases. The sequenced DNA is TGTGCCAGTAGACAAACAGGGACTGGAAACACCATATATTTT. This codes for CASRQTGTGNTIYF.